These 32 T cell receptor beta chains came from one sample sequenced in a study of T cell changes during pregnancy in multiple sclerosis. Using immunoSEQ multiplex PCR, the repertoire was profiled, and TCRdb retains in-frame clones only, with some absent. The data show approximately 88,000 clones, roughly 93% seen once. The source was peripheral blood, collected in the third trimester of pregnancy. Every receptor here comes from a female donor with multiple sclerosis, enrolled in a pregnancy study.

V gene TRBV10-3 combines with J gene TRBJ2-5; D unresolved. Germline CDR1 is ENHRY and CDR2 is SYGVKD. This CDR3 has 12 amino acids. Trimming left V 11 bases short and J 3 bases short, with 13 bases between. This CDR3 reads CACSGSEETQYF. The CDR3 DNA reads TGTGCCTGTTCCGGGTCAGAAGAGACCCAGTACTTC.

The gene calls are TRBV19 and TRBJ1-5; D is ambiguous. Per the germline V gene, CDR1 is LNHDA and CDR2 is SQIVND (reference sequence). The CDR3 totals 16 residues. Between the trimmed V and J ends, which lost 2 bases and 4 bases, there was a span of 15 bases. CDR3 in DNA: TGTGCCAGTAGTATAAATCGAGGGAACGGGAATCAGCCCCAGCATTTT. Translation gives CASSINRGNGNQPQHF.

V usage is TRBV5-4 and J usage is TRBJ2-2; 8 bases agree with TRBD1. V lost 4 bases to trimming and J lost 1 base; unmatched junction nucleotides: 6. Germline V gene lookup returns CDR1 SGHNT and CDR2 YYREEE (reference sequence). The CDR3 spans 16 residues. CDR3 loop: CASSKHGTGNTGELFF. DNA for the CDR3: TGTGCCAGCAGCAAGCACGGGACAGGGAACACCGGGGAGCTGTTTTTT.

The chain carries TRBV18 and TRBJ2-2; D might be TRBD1 (6 bases). Germline-derived CDR1 and CDR2 are KGHSH and LQKENI. The CDR3 has 17 residues. V was trimmed by 2 bases and J by 0 bases, leaving 13 bases between them. The CDR3 spells CASSPKSRTANTGELFF. CDR3 bases: TGTGCCAGCTCACCAAAGTCTAGGACAGCGAACACCGGGGAGCTGTTTTTT.

The V call is TRBV15, the J call TRBJ2-7; TRBD2 matches 8 bases. V shed 5 bases and J 4 bases; nucleotides not matched to a gene: 10. Per germline, CDR1 LNHNV and CDR2 YYDKDF (reference sequence). This CDR3 has 15 amino acids. Written as DNA, the CDR3 is TGTGCCACCAGCCTGCCGGGGGGGCTAGGGTACGAGCAGTACTTC. Its translation is CATSLPGGLGYEQYF.

The chain is built from TRBV18 and TRBJ1-1, with D unclear. Trimming cost V 1 base and J 1 base, with 7 bases left between them. Germline V lookup: CDR1 KGHSH, CDR2 LQKENI. The CDR3 has 14 residues. The chain's CDR3 is CASSPLSENTEAFF. The CDR3 DNA reads as TGTGCCAGCTCACCACTGAGCGAGAACACTGAAGCTTTCTTT.

The J gene is TRBJ2-2, the V gene TRBV6-5, with D uncertain. The CDR3 runs 15 residues. V lost 2 bases to trimming and J lost 4 bases, with 11 bases between them. The germline CDR1 and CDR2 sequences are MNHEY and SVGAGI. CDR3 sequence (DNA): TGTGCCAGCAGTTACGGCGTCCCGGGCACCGGGGAGCTGTTTTTT. Translated: CASSYGVPGTGELFF.

This clone was picked up one time. This rearrangement joins TRBV5-1 to TRBJ2-7; D ambiguous. The CDR3 consists of 14 residues. In germline, CDR1 is SGHRS, CDR2 YFSETQ. Between the trimmed V and J ends, which lost 2 bases and 1 base, there was a span of 10 bases. CDR3 protein: CASSFGGSSYEQYF. CDR3 coding DNA: TGCGCCAGCAGCTTTGGTGGCAGTTCCTACGAGCAGTACTTC.

J is TRBJ2-1 and V is TRBV12-5; 10 bases are shared with TRBD1. The CDR3 loop spans 16 amino acids. Trimming removed 0 bases from V and 7 bases from J; junction bases left unmatched: 6. CDR1 is LGHNT and CDR2 is FRNRAP in the germline V gene. The CDR3 bases are TGTGCTAGTGGTTTGGTGACGGGACAGGGGCAAAATGAGCAGTTCTTC. It yields the protein CASGLVTGQGQNEQFF. Drawing the rest from reference TRBV12-5 and TRBJ2-1, the complete variable domain is DARVTQTPRHKVTEMGQEVTMRCQPILGHNTVFWYRQTMMQGLELLAYFRNRAPLDDSGMPKDRFSAEMPDATLATLKIQPSEPRDSAVYFCASGLVTGQGQNEQFFGPGTRLTVL.

This chain connects TRBV5-6 to TRBJ2-1; no clear D gene. The CDR3 covers 12 residues. Per the germline V gene, CDR1 is SGHDT and CDR2 is YYEEEE. Trimming stripped 5 bases from V and 10 bases from J, with 13 bases between. The CDR3 sequence: CASSSEYSEQFF. The CDR3 DNA sequence: TGTGCCAGCAGTTCAGAGTATAGCGAGCAGTTCTTC.

This chain connects TRBV27 to TRBJ2-7; D not resolved. Trimming took 6 bases from V and 0 from J, leaving 12 bases between them. The germline V gene has CDR1 MNHEY and CDR2 SMNVEV (reference sequence). The CDR3 is made up of 14 amino acids. CDR3 in amino acids: CASRLLAPSYEQYF. The CDR3 bases are TGTGCCAGCAGATTACTGGCCCCCTCCTACGAGCAGTACTTC.

This rearrangement joins TRBV7-8 to TRBJ2-1; TRBD2 agrees at 13 bases. V shed 9 bases, J shed 8 bases, and the junction held 28 bases outside the gene matches. Germline V gives CDR1 SGHVS, CDR2 FQNEAQ. This CDR3 has 21 residues. CDR3 DNA: TGTGCCAGTTCCCCTGTTGGCGGACAGGGGTGGACTAGCGGGAGTAGTCATGAGCAGTTCTTC. As protein: CASSPVGGQGWTSGSSHEQFF.

J is TRBJ1-1 and V is TRBV6-6, with D perhaps TRBD1 (5 bases). Trimming took off 0 bases at V and 5 bases at J, with 7 bases between the two ends. The CDR3 consists of 13 residues. Germline loops: CDR1 MNHNY, CDR2 SVGAGI (reference sequence). CDR3 region: CASSYSTGTEAFF. CDR3 in DNA: TGTGCCAGCAGTTACTCTACAGGAACTGAAGCTTTCTTT.

This clone was counted a few times. The CDR3 DNA is TGTGCCACCGGGGTCCGGGACAACCAATACGAGCAGTACTTC. This translates into CATGVRDNQYEQYF. The chain couples TRBV19 to TRBJ2-7, with TRBD1 as a possible D gene (6 bases). Trimming took off 10 bases at V and 4 bases at J, with 20 bases between the two ends. Germline V gene sequence: CDR1 LNHDA, CDR2 SQIVND (reference sequence). This CDR3 contains 14 residues.

The chain is built from TRBV7-8 and TRBJ1-1; 10 bases fit TRBD1. The germline gives CDR1 SGHVS, CDR2 FQNEAQ. The V and J ends lost 4 bases and 5 bases, in that order; junction bases with no gene match: 7. CDR3 length: 15 residues. In DNA form, the CDR3 reads TGTGCCAGCAGCTCAACCGGGACAGGGGTGACTGAAGCTTTCTTT. Amino acids: CASSSTGTGVTEAFF.

A single count supports this clone. The rearrangement uses TRBV19 and TRBJ1-3; D not resolved. CDR3 size: 13 residues. CDR1 and CDR2 from the germline V gene are LNHDA and SQIVND (reference sequence). Trimming took 6 bases from V and 4 from J, leaving 10 bases between them. CDR3 residues: CASRWTAGNTIYF. The DNA for the CDR3 is TGTGCCAGTAGGTGGACTGCAGGAAACACCATATATTTT.

This clone was detected only a few times. This chain links TRBV5-1 with TRBJ1-1; weak D call: TRBD1 (6 bases). The CDR3 loop spans 15 amino acids. V was trimmed by 7 bases and J by 0 bases, leaving 16 bases between them. Germline V lookup: CDR1 SGHRS, CDR2 YFSETQ. The CDR3 nucleotides are TGCGCCAGCTACGGGGACACAGGTGTGAACACTGAAGCTTTCTTT. Its translation is CASYGDTGVNTEAFF.

The V and J genes are TRBV18 and TRBJ2-7, with 7 bases matching TRBD2. The CDR3 extends over 15 amino acids. Germline loops: CDR1 KGHSH, CDR2 LQKENI. V shed 2 bases and J 2 bases; nucleotides not matched to a gene: 6. The CDR3 coding sequence is TGTGCCAGCTCACCAAGTGGGGGAGGGGCCTACGAGCAGTACTTC. Translating gives CASSPSGGGAYEQYF. Combining the CDR3 with reference TRBV18 and TRBJ2-7 gives the whole variable domain NAGVMQNPRHLVRRRGQEARLRCSPMKGHSHVYWYRQLPEEGLKFMVYLQKENIIDESGMPKERFSAEFPKEGPSILRIQQVVRGDSAAYFCASSPSGGGAYEQYFGPGTRLTVT.

This chain uses TRBV9 with TRBJ1-2; D is uncertain. In germline, CDR1 is SGDLS, CDR2 YYNGEE. Trimming took 0 bases from V and 6 from J, leaving 6 bases between them. This CDR3 is 12 amino acids long. This chain's CDR3 is CASSVGGHGYTF. The CDR3 nucleotides are TGTGCCAGCAGCGTAGGTGGGCATGGCTACACCTTC.

The chain uses TRBV9 and TRBJ2-6; unclear D gene. V was shortened by 4 bases and J by 0 bases, with 8 bases between the two germline ends. This CDR3 has 15 residues. Germline assignment: CDR1 SGDLS and CDR2 YYNGEE. CDR3 nucleotide sequence: TGTGCCAGCAGCCTGGCTAGCTCTGGGGCCAACGTCCTGACTTTC. This translates into CASSLASSGANVLTF.

The gene calls are TRBV30 and TRBJ2-5; D is undetermined. Deletions cut 2 bases from V and 2 bases from J, with 3 bases between. The length of the CDR3 is 11 residues. Germline lookup yields CDR1 GTSNPN and CDR2 SVGIG (reference sequence). The CDR3, as DNA: TGTGCCTGGAGTACTCAAGAGACCCAGTACTTC. Translation: CAWSTQETQYF.

DNA of the CDR3: TGTGCCAGCAGATTGGGGACAGAAGAAAAACTGTTTTTT. It translates to CASRLGTEEKLFF. The V gene is TRBV7-9, the J gene TRBJ1-4; 7 bases fit TRBD1. V shed 6 bases and J 8 bases; nucleotides not matched to a gene: 6. The CDR3 contains 13 residues. Looked up from germline, CDR1 is SEHNR and CDR2 is FQNEAQ (reference sequence).

J is TRBJ2-2 and V is TRBV6-1; tentative D call: TRBD1 (5 bases). The germline V gene encodes CDR1 MNHNS and CDR2 SASEGT. The CDR3 runs 14 residues. Trimming stripped 5 bases from V and 5 bases from J, with 12 bases between. The CDR3 loop is CASSNRMGTGELFF. The CDR3 bases are TGTGCCAGCAGTAACAGGATGGGAACCGGGGAGCTGTTTTTT.

In the case of this clone: Other DNA sequences from this sample encode an identical CDR3 as well. The rearrangement uses TRBV30 and TRBJ1-1; 10 nucleotides line up with TRBD1. V was pared by 7 bases and J by 0 bases, with 8 bases of the junction left unmatched. The CDR3 is 15 amino acids. Germline V gene data show CDR1 as GTSNPN and CDR2 as SVGIG (reference sequence). The CDR3 DNA reads as TGTGCCTCGGACAGGGGGATAACATTGAACACTGAAGCTTTCTTT. Its translation: CASDRGITLNTEAFF.

This clone was picked up one time. This sequence joins TRBV15 and TRBJ2-1; TRBD2 matches 7 bases. The CDR3 runs to 17 residues. Germline loops: CDR1 LNHNV, CDR2 YYDKDF (reference sequence). V lost 0 bases, J lost 4 bases, and 9 bases stayed unmatched. As DNA, the CDR3 is TGTGCCACCAGCAGAGATCTGGGTAGCGGGTCGTACAATGAGCAGTTCTTC. Amino acid sequence: CATSRDLGSGSYNEQFF.

The chain is built from TRBV15 and TRBJ1-1, with D uncertain. Trimming removed 4 bases at V and 4 bases at J, with 10 bases between. The CDR3 totals 13 residues. The germline CDR1 and CDR2 sequences are LNHNV and YYDKDF (reference sequence). CDR3 coding DNA: TGTGCCACCAGCATTGGAGGGCCCACTGAAGCTTTCTTT. It encodes CATSIGGPTEAFF.

The J gene is TRBJ2-7, the V gene TRBV30; D is unresolved. The germline V and J ends were trimmed by 1 base and 3 bases, with 4 bases remaining between them. This CDR3 region has 11 residues. Germline values: CDR1 GTSNPN, CDR2 SVGIG (reference sequence). Here the CDR3 DNA reads TGTGCCTGGAGTGCGGTCTACGAGCAGTACTTC. Protein: CAWSAVYEQYF.

This clone was recorded only once. The chain links TRBV5-1 to TRBJ2-6, with unresolved D. This CDR3 spans 17 amino acids. Trimming stripped 0 bases from V and 4 bases from J, with 14 bases between. Looked up from germline, CDR1 is SGHRS and CDR2 is YFSETQ. CDR3: CASSLVLGLRGANVLTF. The DNA for the CDR3 is TGCGCCAGCAGCTTGGTTTTGGGCCTCAGGGGGGCCAACGTCCTGACTTTC. Complete variable domain (other parts from reference TRBV5-1 and TRBJ2-6): KAGVTQTPRYLIKTRGQQVTLSCSPISGHRSVSWYQQTPGQGLQFLFEYFSETQRNKGNFPGRFSGRQFSNSRSEMNVSTLELGDSALYLCASSLVLGLRGANVLTFGAGSRLTVL.

The V gene is TRBV7-3, the J gene TRBJ2-3, with 11 bases matching TRBD2. The CDR3 extends over 15 amino acids. V gave up 4 bases and J gave up 3 bases; unmatched junction bases: 3. Per germline, CDR1 SGHTA and CDR2 FQGTGA. CDR3 protein: CASSSTSGRTDTQYF. The DNA for the CDR3 is TGTGCCAGCAGCTCTACTAGCGGGAGAACAGATACGCAGTATTTT.

This clone was picked up one time. This chain joins TRBV5-1 and TRBJ2-1; 14 bases line up with TRBD2. This CDR3 is 18 amino acids long. In germline, CDR1 is SGHRS, CDR2 YFSETQ. V lost 3 bases, J lost 0 bases, and 5 bases stayed unmatched. The CDR3 loop is CASSSRGTSGSSYNEQFF. In nucleotides, the CDR3 is TGCGCCAGCAGCTCAAGAGGGACTAGCGGGAGCTCCTACAATGAGCAGTTCTTC.

The chain links TRBV27 to TRBJ1-2, with TRBD1 matching 10 bases. Trimming cost V 5 bases and J 4 bases; bases outside gene matches: 16. Per germline, CDR1 MNHEY and CDR2 SMNVEV (reference sequence). The length of the CDR3 is 18 residues. The CDR3, as DNA: TGTGCCAGCAGTACAAGAGGGACAGGGGTTATAGGAAGCTATGGCTACACCTTC. This encodes CASSTRGTGVIGSYGYTF.

The CDR3 coding sequence is TGTGCCAGCAGCTTGAGCGGGAATGAGCAGTTCTTC. Protein sequence: CASSLSGNEQFF. The chain couples TRBV5-6 to TRBJ2-1; perhaps TRBD2 as D (6 bases). V was cut by 1 base and J by 7 bases, with 6 bases left in between. The CDR3 is 12 amino acids. Germline V gene sequence: CDR1 SGHDT, CDR2 YYEEEE.